Listed here are 25 T cell receptor beta chains from one sample, sequenced in a study of T-cell reconstitution after alpha-beta-depleted transplantation in children. Unique molecular identifiers featured in how the TCRbeta library was prepared. One entry per CDR3 protein results from TCRdb running MiXCR on the PCR reads. The sample includes 250,000 or so distinct CDR3 sequences, under 9.5% of them seen just once. Sequencing used PBMCs, mostly from graft donor cells, obtained 180 days after TCRalphabeta/CD19-depleted stem cell transplant. The source is a male patient between 10 and 17 years old who had a stem cell transplant for acute lymphoblastic leukemia, so the T cells may come from the graft donor.

In this sample, this clonotype turned up many times. The chain joins TRBV27 to TRBJ2-7; 8 bases map to TRBD2. The length of the CDR3 is 15 residues. Germline lookup yields CDR1 MNHEY and CDR2 SMNVEV (reference sequence). The V gene end was trimmed by 3 bases and the J gene end by 3 bases; junction bases not matched to a gene: 7. The DNA for the CDR3 is TGTGCCAGCAGTTTTACCGGGACTAGGGTCTACGAGCAGTACTTC. It translates to CASSFTGTRVYEQYF.

This clonotype was seen repeatedly, ten times or more. The CDR3 loop reads CSVWAWASGVHRDTQYF. The CDR3 region has the DNA TGCAGTGTGTGGGCTTGGGCTAGCGGGGTTCACAGAGATACGCAGTATTTT. This sequence joins TRBV20-1 and TRBJ2-3, with 9 bases that match TRBD2. The V gene end was trimmed by 7 bases and the J gene end by 5 bases; junction bases not matched to a gene: 19. Germline assignment: CDR1 DFQATT and CDR2 SNEGSKA (reference sequence). The CDR3 is made up of 17 amino acids.

This clonotype was observed many times. The V gene is TRBV27, the J gene TRBJ2-3; 7 positions match TRBD2. J was trimmed by 3 bases and V by 8 bases; bases with no gene match: 17. Germline CDR1 reads MNHEY; CDR2 reads SMNVEV (reference sequence). The CDR3 has 17 amino acids. The CDR3, as DNA: TGTGCCAGCTGGAGGCTAGCGGTAAACATGGGTACAGATACGCAGTATTTT. This codes for CASWRLAVNMGTDTQYF.

This clonotype was seen a handful of times. The chain has TRBV2 and TRBJ2-5; D might be TRBD1 or TRBD2, each matching 5 bases. The CDR3 sequence is 17 residues long. Trimming pared 3 bases from V and 1 base from J, leaving 18 bases between. Germline loops: CDR1 SNHLY, CDR2 FYNNEI. The CDR3 DNA follows: TGTGCCAGCAGTGAGGGCCGAGGGACCGTCTCCCAAGAGACCCAGTACTTC. Translation gives CASSEGRGTVSQETQYF. Drawing the rest from reference TRBV2 and TRBJ2-5, the complete variable domain is EPEVTQTPSHQVTQMGQEVILRCVPISNHLYFYWYRQILGQKVEFLVSFYNNEISEKSEIFDDQFSVERPDGSNFTLKIRSTKLEDSAMYFCASSEGRGTVSQETQYFGPGTRLLVL.

To note about this clonotype: Just one base apart from a much larger clone, this may be a read error. The rearrangement links TRBV6-1 to TRBJ1-5, with D unclear. The CDR3 is 14 amino acids. Per the germline V gene, CDR1 is MNHNS and CDR2 is SASEGT. The ends were cut back, 7 bases at V and 3 bases at J, with 13 bases in the middle. The CDR3 DNA follows: TGTGCCAGCAATGACCCCCTTCCCAATCAGCCCCAGCATTTT. As protein: CASNDPLPNQPQHF.

This clonotype was counted ten times or more. The chain combines TRBV7-2 with TRBJ1-1, with D unclear. CDR3 length equals 14 residues. V lost 3 bases and J 4 bases, leaving 12 bases between the germline ends. Germline values: CDR1 SGHTA, CDR2 FQGNSA. The CDR3, as DNA: TGTGCCAGCAGCTTCCCACCCCCGGGCACTGAAGCTTTCTTT. As protein: CASSFPPPGTEAFF.

At least ten counts were recorded for this clonotype. The rearrangement uses TRBV9 and TRBJ2-3, with TRBD2 matching 9 bases. The germline CDR1 and CDR2 sequences are SGDLS and YYNGEE. V was pared by 4 bases and J by 5 bases, with 8 bases of the junction left unmatched. The CDR3 consists of 15 residues. This chain's CDR3 is CASSPASGVIDTQYF. The CDR3 nucleotides read TGTGCCAGCAGCCCGGCTAGCGGGGTTATAGATACGCAGTATTTT.

The genes are TRBV7-8 and TRBJ2-3; TRBD2 is a possible D gene (5 bases). V lost 2 bases and J lost 3, with 12 bases in between. Germline-derived CDR1 and CDR2 are SGHVS and FQNEAQ. CDR3 length: 15 amino acids. CDR3 in amino acids: CASSLLAHGTDTQYF. CDR3 DNA: TGTGCCAGCAGCTTACTAGCCCACGGGACAGATACGCAGTATTTT.

This clonotype has a count of ten or more. The CDR3 bases are TGTGCCAGCAGTTACTCCGGAGACAGCTCCTACGAGCAGTACTTC. This codes for CASSYSGDSSYEQYF. This chain joins TRBV6-5 and TRBJ2-7, with D maybe TRBD1 (5 bases). CDR3 length equals 15 residues. The germline V and J ends were trimmed by 0 bases and 0 bases, with 9 bases remaining between them. CDR1 and CDR2 (germline): MNHEY, SVGAGI.

This clonotype was seen many times. CDR3 DNA: TGTGCCAGCTCACCGGTCGAGGCGAGGGCTGGAAACACCATATATTTT. This codes for CASSPVEARAGNTIYF. The chain combines TRBV18 with TRBJ1-3; D is undetermined. The CDR3 is made up of 16 amino acids. The V end lost 3 bases, the J end lost 2 bases, and 14 bases lay between the germline ends. Germline V gene sequence: CDR1 KGHSH, CDR2 LQKENI.

The sample holds many counts of this clonotype. This chain links TRBV10-1 with TRBJ1-3, with 9 nucleotides matching TRBD1. The CDR3 is made up of 15 amino acids. CDR1 and CDR2 from the germline V gene are WNHNN and SYGVQD (reference sequence). V shed 6 bases, J shed 2 bases, and the junction held 5 bases outside the gene matches. CDR3: CASSPDRGPGNTIYF. The DNA for the CDR3 is TGCGCCAGCAGCCCGGACAGGGGTCCTGGAAACACCATATATTTT.

This clonotype was observed a handful of times. The chain combines TRBV19 with TRBJ1-6, with D uncertain. V shed 1 base and J shed 4 bases, with 17 bases lying between them. CDR1 is LNHDA, CDR2 SQIVND, per germline (reference sequence). The CDR3 extends over 18 amino acids. The CDR3 here is CASSIAYKGGPYNSPLHF. The CDR3 region has the DNA TGTGCCAGTAGTATAGCCTACAAGGGAGGACCTTATAATTCACCCCTCCACTTT.

This clonotype was counted ten times or more. The rearrangement uses TRBV4-3 and TRBJ1-3, with TRBD1 as a possible D gene (6 bases). The ends were cut back, 1 base at V and 4 bases at J, with 8 bases in the middle. The CDR3 spans 14 residues. In germline, CDR1 is LGHNA, CDR2 YSLEER. The CDR3 region is CASSQGTAGNTIYF. In DNA, the CDR3 is TGCGCCAGCAGCCAAGGGACAGCGGGAAACACCATATATTTT.

This clonotype was seen many times. The rearrangement uses TRBV21-1 and TRBJ1-2; the table calls TRBD1, which could not be checked here. TRBV21-1 is a listed pseudogene. The CDR3 has 15 amino acids. For the CDR3, the DNA is TGTGCCAGCAGCAAAGGGGACAGGGGCAGGGATGGCTACACCTTC. It translates to CASSKGDRGRDGYTF.

This clonotype was counted at least ten times. In DNA form, the CDR3 reads TGTGCCAGCAGCTGGGGACTAGCGACCTCCTACGAGCAGTACTTC. This encodes CASSWGLATSYEQYF. The chain employs TRBV5-6 and TRBJ2-7; 10 bases fit TRBD2. Germline values: CDR1 SGHDT, CDR2 YYEEEE. Trimming removed 3 bases from V and 0 bases from J; junction bases left unmatched: 3. The CDR3 loop spans 15 amino acids.

In this sample, this clonotype turned up many times. The chain uses TRBV5-5 and TRBJ2-4, with a weak D call TRBD1 (6 bases). Per germline, CDR1 SGHKS and CDR2 YYEKEE (reference sequence). The V gene lost 0 bases and the J gene lost 5 bases, with 15 bases spanning the gap. CDR3 size: 16 residues. DNA for the CDR3: TGTGCCAGCAGCTTGGGAGATGACAGGCTCGAAAACATTCAGTACTTC. Translation: CASSLGDDRLENIQYF.

This clonotype was seen many times. The CDR3 DNA sequence: TGTGCCAGCTCACCAGGGGGCGGAACCGGGGAGCTGTTTTTT. It specifies CASSPGGGTGELFF. This chain connects TRBV18 to TRBJ2-2, with TRBD1 as a possible D gene (6 bases). Germline lookup yields CDR1 KGHSH and CDR2 LQKENI. There are 14 residues in the CDR3. Trimming took off 2 bases at V and 5 bases at J, with 9 bases between the two ends.

This clonotype was recorded at least ten times. The chain recombines TRBV3-1 with TRBJ2-2, with TRBD2 matching 8 bases. CDR1 LGHDT and CDR2 YNNKEL come from the germline V gene (reference sequence). The CDR3 covers 16 residues. V dropped 4 bases and J dropped 6; count of bases not matched to a gene: 10. CDR3 coding DNA: TGTGCCAGCAGCCTCGGGACAACTAGCGGCCCCGGGGAGCTGTTTTTT. Encoded protein: CASSLGTTSGPGELFF.

Many counts were recorded for this clonotype. This chain connects TRBV5-8 to TRBJ2-3; TRBD1 is a possible D gene (5 bases). Germline V gene data show CDR1 as SGHTS and CDR2 as YDEGEE. The length of the CDR3 is 15 residues. V dropped 2 bases and J dropped 1 base, with 11 bases sitting between them. Here the CDR3 DNA reads TGTGCCAGCAGCTTCTTAGGGGTCCGCACAGATACGCAGTATTTT. This codes for CASSFLGVRTDTQYF.

This clonotype was recorded at least ten times. The genes are TRBV2 and TRBJ1-1; TRBD1 agrees at 7 bases. V gave up 8 bases and J gave up 9 bases; unmatched junction bases: 3. Germline loops: CDR1 SNHLY, CDR2 FYNNEI. The CDR3 is 10 amino acids. CDR3 loop: CASAQGKAFF. DNA of the CDR3: TGTGCCAGCGCACAGGGGAAAGCTTTCTTT.

In this sample, this clonotype turned up many times. V and J are TRBV5-1 and TRBJ2-1; the D gene could be TRBD1 or TRBD2 (6 bases each). The CDR3 runs 12 residues. Trimming left V 4 bases short and J 7 bases short, with 9 bases between. The germline CDR1 and CDR2 sequences are SGHRS and YFSETQ. The CDR3 loop is CASSEGGNEQFF. CDR3 DNA sequence: TGCGCCAGCAGCGAAGGGGGGAATGAGCAGTTCTTC.

This clonotype occurred many times. The chain is built from TRBV12-3 or TRBV12-4 and TRBJ2-7; tentative D call: TRBD2 (6 bases). The CDR3 totals 15 residues. V lost 3 bases to trimming and J lost 3 bases, with 15 bases between them. The CDR3 spells CASSFRLARFYEQYF. The DNA for the CDR3 is TGTGCCAGCAGTTTCAGGCTAGCGAGGTTCTACGAGCAGTACTTC.

This clonotype came up many times. The V gene is TRBV7-9, the J gene TRBJ2-7; D is ambiguous. V was trimmed by 1 base and J by 6 bases, leaving 10 bases between them. Germline CDR1 reads SEHNR; CDR2 reads FQNEAQ (reference sequence). This CDR3 has 13 residues. The CDR3, as DNA: TGTGCCAGCAGCTTAGGGGGTGGAATCGAGCAGTACTTC. Amino acids: CASSLGGGIEQYF.

This clonotype came up many times. The chain employs TRBV11-2 and TRBJ1-2, with 9 bases identical to TRBD1. Germline V CDR1 and CDR2: SGHAT, FQNNGV. The length of the CDR3 is 14 residues. Trimming at V came to 5 bases and at J to 3 bases, leaving 4 bases not matched to a gene. CDR3 loop: CASSHRTGDYGYTF. The CDR3 nucleotides read TGTGCCAGCAGCCATCGGACAGGGGACTATGGCTACACCTTC.

This clonotype was observed at least ten times. CDR3 DNA: TGTGCCAGCAGCTTAGGAAGGGATCTCCGGGGCCATGGCTACACCTTC. It is translated as CASSLGRDLRGHGYTF. The chain joins TRBV7-9 to TRBJ1-2, with D perhaps matching TRBD1 (5 bases). Germline V gene lookup returns CDR1 SEHNR and CDR2 FQNEAQ (reference sequence). This CDR3 contains 16 residues. V lost 1 base to trimming and J lost 6 bases, with 18 bases between them.